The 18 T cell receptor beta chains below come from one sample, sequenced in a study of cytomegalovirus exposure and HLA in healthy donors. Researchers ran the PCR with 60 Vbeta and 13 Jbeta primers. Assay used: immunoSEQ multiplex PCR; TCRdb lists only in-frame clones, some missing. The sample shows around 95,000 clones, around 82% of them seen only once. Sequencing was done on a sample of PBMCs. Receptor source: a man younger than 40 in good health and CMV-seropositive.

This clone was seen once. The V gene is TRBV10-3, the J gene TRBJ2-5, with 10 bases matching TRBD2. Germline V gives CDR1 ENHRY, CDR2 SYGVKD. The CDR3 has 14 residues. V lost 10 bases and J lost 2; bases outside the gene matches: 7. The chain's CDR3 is CATAGTSEQETQYF. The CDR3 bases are TGTGCCACCGCCGGGACTAGCGAGCAAGAGACCCAGTACTTC.

The CDR3 loop reads CASSLDQQDEQYF. The DNA for the CDR3 is TGTGCCAGCAGCTTAGACCAGCAGGACGAGCAGTACTTC. The V gene is TRBV9, the J gene TRBJ2-7; D not resolved. This CDR3 comprises 13 residues. Germline values: CDR1 SGDLS, CDR2 YYNGEE. The germline V and J ends were trimmed by 4 bases and 5 bases, with 13 bases remaining between them. Full variable domain (remainder filled in from reference TRBV9 and TRBJ2-7): DSGVTQTPKHLITATGQRVTLRCSPRSGDLSVYWYQQSLDQGLQFLIQYYNGEERAKGNILERFSAQQFPDLHSELNLSSLELGDSALYFCASSLDQQDEQYFGPGTRLTVT.

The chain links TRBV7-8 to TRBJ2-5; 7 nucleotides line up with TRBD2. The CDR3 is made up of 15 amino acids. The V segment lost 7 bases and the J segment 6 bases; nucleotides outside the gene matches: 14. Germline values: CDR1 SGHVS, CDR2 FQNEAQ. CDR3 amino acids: CASTDGLGSEKTQYF. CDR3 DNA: TGTGCCAGCACCGACGGACTAGGTTCTGAAAAGACCCAGTACTTC.

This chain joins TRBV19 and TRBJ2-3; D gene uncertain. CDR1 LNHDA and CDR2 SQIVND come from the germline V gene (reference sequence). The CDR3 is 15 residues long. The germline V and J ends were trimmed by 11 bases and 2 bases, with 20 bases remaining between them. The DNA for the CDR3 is TGTGCCCCCGCCAAGGAGCGCTGTAACACAGATACGCAGTATTTT. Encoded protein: CAPAKERCNTDTQYF.

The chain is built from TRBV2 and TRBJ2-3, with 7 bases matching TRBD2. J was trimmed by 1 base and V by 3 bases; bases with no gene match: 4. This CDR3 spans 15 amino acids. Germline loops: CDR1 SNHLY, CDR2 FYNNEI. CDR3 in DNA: TGTGCCAGCAGTGACCCCCGGGAGGGCACAGATACGCAGTATTTT. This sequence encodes CASSDPREGTDTQYF.

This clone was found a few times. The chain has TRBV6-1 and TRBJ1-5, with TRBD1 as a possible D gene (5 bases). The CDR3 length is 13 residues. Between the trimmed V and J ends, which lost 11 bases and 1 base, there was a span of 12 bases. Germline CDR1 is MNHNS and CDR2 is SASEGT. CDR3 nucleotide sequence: TGTGCCTCCGGGGGACCCAGCAATCAGCCCCAGCATTTT. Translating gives CASGGPSNQPQHF.

The CDR3 bases are TGTGCCAGCAGCTTTGCCCCGGGACAGGGATTTTTAGGAGCTTTCTTT. As protein: CASSFAPGQGFLGAFF. This chain connects TRBV5-8 to TRBJ1-1, with 9 bases aligning to TRBD1. The CDR3 covers 16 residues. J was trimmed by 10 bases and V by 2 bases; bases with no gene match: 15. Germline CDR1 reads SGHTS; CDR2 reads YDEGEE. The variable domain in full, completed from reference TRBV5-8 and TRBJ1-1, reads EAGVTQSPTHLIKTRGQQATLRCSPISGHTSVYWYQQALGLGLQFLLWYDEGEERNRGNFPPRFSGRQFPNYSSELNVNALELEDSALYLCASSFAPGQGFLGAFFGQGTRLTVV.

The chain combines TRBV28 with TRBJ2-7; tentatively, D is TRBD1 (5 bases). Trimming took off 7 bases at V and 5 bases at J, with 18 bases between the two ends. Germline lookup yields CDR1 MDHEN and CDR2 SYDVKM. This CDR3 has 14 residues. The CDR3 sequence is CASNPGRPNHEQYF. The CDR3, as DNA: TGTGCCAGCAACCCAGGGCGCCCTAACCACGAGCAGTACTTC.

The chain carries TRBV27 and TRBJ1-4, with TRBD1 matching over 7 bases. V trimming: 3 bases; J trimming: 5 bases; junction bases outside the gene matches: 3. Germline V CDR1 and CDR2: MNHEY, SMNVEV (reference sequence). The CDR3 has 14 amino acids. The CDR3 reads CASSFRQGNEKLFF. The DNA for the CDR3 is TGTGCCAGCAGTTTCCGACAGGGAAATGAAAAACTGTTTTTT.

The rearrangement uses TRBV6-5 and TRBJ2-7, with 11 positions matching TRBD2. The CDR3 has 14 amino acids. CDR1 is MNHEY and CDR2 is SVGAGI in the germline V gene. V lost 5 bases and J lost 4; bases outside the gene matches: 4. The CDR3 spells CASSAGTSGYEQYF. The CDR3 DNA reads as TGTGCCAGCAGTGCCGGGACTAGCGGTTACGAGCAGTACTTC.

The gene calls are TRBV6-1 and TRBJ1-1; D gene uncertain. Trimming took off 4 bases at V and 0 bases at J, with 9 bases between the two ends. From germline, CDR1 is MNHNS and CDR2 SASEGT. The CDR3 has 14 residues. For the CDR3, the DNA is TGTGCCAGCAGTGGAGGGTGGTTGAACACTGAAGCTTTCTTT. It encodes CASSGGWLNTEAFF.

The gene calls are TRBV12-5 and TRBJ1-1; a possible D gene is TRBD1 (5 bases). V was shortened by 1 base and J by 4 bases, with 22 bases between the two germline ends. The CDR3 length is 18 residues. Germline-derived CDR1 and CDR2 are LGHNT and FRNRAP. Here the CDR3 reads CASGLDLQFRDGSTEAFF. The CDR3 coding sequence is TGTGCTAGTGGTTTGGATCTACAATTCAGGGATGGTAGCACTGAAGCTTTCTTT.

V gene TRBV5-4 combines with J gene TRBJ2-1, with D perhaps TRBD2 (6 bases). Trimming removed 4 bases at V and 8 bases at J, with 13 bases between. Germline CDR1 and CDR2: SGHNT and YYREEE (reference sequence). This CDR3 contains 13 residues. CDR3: CASSSGREYEQFF. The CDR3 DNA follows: TGTGCCAGCAGCAGCGGCCGGGAGTATGAGCAGTTCTTC.

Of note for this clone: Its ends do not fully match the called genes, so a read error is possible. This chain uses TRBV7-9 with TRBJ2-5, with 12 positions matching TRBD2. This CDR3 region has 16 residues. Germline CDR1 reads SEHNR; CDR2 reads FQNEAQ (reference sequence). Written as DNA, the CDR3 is TGTTCCAGCAGCTCACTAGCGGGAGGCCACCAAGAGACCCAGTACTTC. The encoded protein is CSSSSLAGGHQETQYF. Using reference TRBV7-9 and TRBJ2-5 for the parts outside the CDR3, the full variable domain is DTGVSQNPRHKITKRGQNVTFRCDPISEHNRLYWYRQTLGQGPEFLTYFQNEAQLEKSRLLSDRFSAERPKGSFSTLEIQRTEQGDSAMYLCSSSSLAGGHQETQYFGPGTRLLVL.

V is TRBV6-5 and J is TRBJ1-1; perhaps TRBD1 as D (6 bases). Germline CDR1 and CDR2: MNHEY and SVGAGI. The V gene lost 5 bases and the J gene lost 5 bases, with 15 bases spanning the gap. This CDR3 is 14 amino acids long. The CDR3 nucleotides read TGTGCCAGCAGTGCAGGGGCCTTGCAGACTGAAGCTTTCTTT. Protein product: CASSAGALQTEAFF.

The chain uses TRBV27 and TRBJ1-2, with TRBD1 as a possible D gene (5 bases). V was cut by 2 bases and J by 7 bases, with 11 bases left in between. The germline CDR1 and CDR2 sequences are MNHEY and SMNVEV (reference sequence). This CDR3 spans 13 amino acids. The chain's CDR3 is CASSLAGWGGYTF. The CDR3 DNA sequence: TGTGCCAGCAGTTTAGCAGGGTGGGGTGGCTACACCTTC.

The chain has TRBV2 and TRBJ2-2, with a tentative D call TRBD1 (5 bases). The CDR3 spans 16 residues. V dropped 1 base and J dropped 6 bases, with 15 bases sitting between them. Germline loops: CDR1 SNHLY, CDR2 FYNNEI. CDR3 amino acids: CASSEDWGREAGELFF. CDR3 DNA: TGTGCCAGCAGTGAAGATTGGGGCAGAGAAGCCGGGGAGCTGTTTTTT.

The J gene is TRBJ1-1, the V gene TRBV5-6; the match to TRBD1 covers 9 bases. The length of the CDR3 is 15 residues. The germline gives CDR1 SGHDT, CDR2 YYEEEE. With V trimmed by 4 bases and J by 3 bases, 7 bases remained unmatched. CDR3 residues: CASSPLGTGHTEAFF. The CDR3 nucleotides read TGTGCCAGCAGCCCCCTTGGGACAGGGCACACTGAAGCTTTCTTT.